This TCR beta chain was identified during a study of blood T cell repertoires in COVID-19. Sequenced by immunoSEQ multiplex PCR; TCRdb stores in-frame clones only, minus some. The sample has a few hundred thousand clones, 85% seen once. Germline V gene sequence: CDR1 MNHEY, CDR2 SVGAGI. V gave up 2 bases and J gave up 5 bases, with 13 bases separating them. The CDR3 contains 15 residues. Source material: PBMCs or T cells enriched from blood (not recorded which). The rearrangement joins TRBV6-5 to TRBJ1-3; tentative D call: TRBD1 (5 bases). The sequence was collected from a woman in her forties or fifties who had been exposed to COVID-19. The CDR3 spells CASSYVREGRNTIYF. CDR3 nucleotides: TGTGCCAGCAGTTACGTCAGGGAAGGGAGAAACACCATATATTTT.